Following are 19 T cell receptor beta chains from one sample sequenced in a study of response to subunit inactivated influenza vaccine. MiXCR was run by TCRdb on the RT-PCR reads, yielding one entry per CDR3 protein. Of approximately 500,000 distinct CDR3 sequences listed, roughly 25% are singletons. These same records also appear under a second study, on T cells expressing NK-cell markers. That paper notes: 5'RACE template switching with UMIs produced the TCR beta cDNA.

The sequenced sample was CD4+ T cells sorted from PBMCs, obtained about 12 days after vaccination. These receptor sequences come from a man over 45 who received an inactivated influenza vaccine.

The chain has TRBV7-9 and TRBJ1-1; the match to TRBD1 covers 7 bases. J gave up 5 bases and V 5 bases, and 11 bases lay outside the gene matches. The V gene's germline CDR1 is SEHNR and CDR2 FQNEAQ (reference sequence). The CDR3 loop spans 15 amino acids. The CDR3 spells CASSESDRFWTEAFF. The CDR3 region has the DNA TGTGCCAGCAGCGAATCGGACAGGTTTTGGACTGAAGCTTTCTTT.

This clonotype was seen ten or more times. J is TRBJ2-5 and V is TRBV5-1, with D unresolved. Germline-derived CDR1 and CDR2 are SGHRS and YFSETQ. The CDR3 sequence is 15 residues long. Trimming pared 4 bases from V and 3 bases from J, leaving 16 bases between. CDR3 protein: CASSGAPGQEETQYF. The CDR3 DNA reads TGCGCCAGCAGCGGAGCCCCGGGCCAAGAAGAGACCCAGTACTTC.

V and J are TRBV7-2 and TRBJ2-1; a weak D match, TRBD2 (5 bases). Germline assignment: CDR1 SGHTA and CDR2 FQGNSA. The CDR3 contains 16 residues. V was clipped by 4 bases and J by 4 bases, with 17 bases between them. CDR3 region: CASSSRGLVPYNEQFF. DNA of the CDR3: TGTGCCAGCAGCTCCCGGGGTTTAGTACCTTACAATGAGCAGTTCTTC.

This clonotype was seen more than once but under ten times. The chain is built from TRBV4-3 and TRBJ2-3; 8 bases match TRBD1. CDR3 length: 16 residues. CDR1 and CDR2 (germline): LGHNA, YSLEER. The V segment lost 0 bases and the J segment 3 bases; nucleotides outside the gene matches: 5. Here the CDR3 reads CASSQERGTGTDTQYF. The DNA for the CDR3 is TGCGCCAGCAGCCAAGAGAGGGGGACAGGAACAGATACGCAGTATTTT.

In this sample, this clonotype turned up a few times. The chain joins TRBV20-1 to TRBJ2-1; D perhaps matches TRBD2 (6 bases). In germline, CDR1 is DFQATT, CDR2 SNEGSKA (reference sequence). This CDR3 has 14 amino acids. Trimming removed 2 bases from V and 4 bases from J, with 12 bases in between. This chain's CDR3 is CSARLGGGYNEQFF. The CDR3 DNA sequence: TGCAGTGCTAGACTCGGGGGTGGTTACAATGAGCAGTTCTTC.

The chain couples TRBV15 to TRBJ2-7; D is perhaps TRBD1 (5 bases). Germline CDR1 is LNHNV and CDR2 is YYDKDF (reference sequence). This CDR3 spans 15 amino acids. V lost 1 base and J 3 bases, leaving 13 bases between the germline ends. CDR3 in amino acids: CATSRAGGTGYEQYF. The CDR3 DNA is TGTGCCACCAGCAGAGCGGGTGGTACAGGCTACGAGCAGTACTTC.

In its sample, this clonotype was seen a few times. The chain uses TRBV27 and TRBJ2-1; TRBD1 matches at 7 bases. Germline assignment: CDR1 MNHEY and CDR2 SMNVEV (reference sequence). The length of the CDR3 is 17 residues. With V trimmed by 5 bases and J by 3 bases, 13 bases remained unmatched. CDR3 in amino acids: CASSIHRDSRDYNEQFF. As DNA, the CDR3 is TGTGCCAGCAGTATCCACCGGGACAGCCGAGACTACAATGAGCAGTTCTTC.

This clonotype was detected many times. The rearrangement uses TRBV20-1 and TRBJ2-7; D possibly corresponds to TRBD1 (6 bases). CDR3 length equals 12 residues. Per the germline V gene, CDR1 is DFQATT and CDR2 is SNEGSKA (reference sequence). The V and J ends lost 4 bases and 7 bases respectively, with 14 bases between them. The CDR3 sequence: CSAKTRGREQYF. The CDR3 coding sequence is TGCAGTGCTAAGACCAGGGGACGTGAGCAGTACTTC.

V usage is TRBV5-1 and J usage is TRBJ1-4; TRBD1 matches 7 bases. The ends lost 3 bases at V and 4 bases at J; junction bases unmatched: 6. The CDR3 consists of 15 residues. Germline V gene data show CDR1 as SGHRS and CDR2 as YFSETQ. The CDR3 nucleotides read TGCGCCAGCAGCTCGGCGGCAGGGGGTAATGAAAAACTGTTTTTT. Protein: CASSSAAGGNEKLFF. The variable domain in full, completed from reference TRBV5-1 and TRBJ1-4, reads KAGVTQTPRYLIKTRGQQVTLSCSPISGHRSVSWYQQTPGQGLQFLFEYFSETQRNKGNFPGRFSGRQFSNSRSEMNVSTLELGDSALYLCASSSAAGGNEKLFFGSGTQLSVL.

The chain links TRBV6-2 or TRBV6-3 to TRBJ1-5, with D possibly being TRBD1 (5 bases). The germline V and J ends were trimmed by 2 bases and 2 bases, with 13 bases remaining between them. Per germline, CDR1 MNHEY and CDR2 SVGEGT. The CDR3 spans 16 residues. CDR3 nucleotides: TGTGCCAGCAGTTACGAATATGGGGGTCGCAATCAGCCCCAGCATTTT. Protein product: CASSYEYGGRNQPQHF.

This clonotype was detected only a few times. This likely comes from a read error, as the CDR3 has no conserved phenylalanine or tryptophan at its end. The rearrangement links TRBV20-1 to TRBJ2-7; D perhaps matches TRBD2 (5 bases). Germline CDR1 DFQATT, CDR2 SNEGSKA (reference sequence). The CDR3 has 13 amino acids. V lost 3 bases and J 0 bases, leaving 9 bases between the germline ends. For the CDR3, the DNA is TGCAGTGCTAGTCACGGGAACTCCTACGAGCAGTACTCC. Protein: CSASHGNSYEQYS.

The chain uses TRBV12-3 or TRBV12-4 and TRBJ2-3; 8 bases agree with TRBD2. Unmatched junction bases numbered 11, after V lost 6 bases and J lost 0 bases. This CDR3 has 17 residues. The CDR3 DNA sequence: TGTGCCAGCAGGGTCCGGAGCGGGGGCGCTAGCACAGATACGCAGTATTTT. Translation: CASRVRSGGASTDTQYF.

The sample holds many counts of this clonotype. The chain employs TRBV11-2 and TRBJ2-7, with 8 bases aligning to TRBD1. V shed 0 bases and J 5 bases; nucleotides not matched to a gene: 6. CDR3 length: 15 residues. Germline lookup yields CDR1 SGHAT and CDR2 FQNNGV. The DNA of the CDR3 is TGTGCCAGCAGCTTAGATCAGGCAGGGGGCCACGAGCAGTACTTC. Translating gives CASSLDQAGGHEQYF. The variable domain in full, completed from reference TRBV11-2 and TRBJ2-7, reads EAGVAQSPRYKIIEKRQSVAFWCNPISGHATLYWYQQILGQGPKLLIQFQNNGVVDDSQLPKDRFSAERLKGVDSTLKIQPAKLEDSAVYLCASSLDQAGGHEQYFGPGTRLTVT.

This clonotype was detected many times. This rearrangement joins TRBV7-9 to TRBJ2-1, with 7 nucleotides matching TRBD1. After removal of 6 bases from V and 1 base from J, the junction contained 12 bases not matched to a gene. Germline-derived CDR1 and CDR2 are SEHNR and FQNEAQ (reference sequence). The CDR3 is 17 amino acids. DNA of the CDR3: TGTGCCAGCAGTTTCCCTTCGACAGGGTCGTCCTACAATGAGCAGTTCTTC. The encoded protein is CASSFPSTGSSYNEQFF.

This clonotype was detected only a few times. The V call is TRBV20-1, the J call TRBJ2-1; 12 nucleotides line up with TRBD2. The CDR3 is 14 amino acids. The V gene's germline CDR1 is DFQATT and CDR2 SNEGSKA (reference sequence). Trimming at V came to 6 bases and at J to 8 bases, leaving 8 bases not matched to a gene. CDR3 amino acids: CSAVLAGGYHEQFF. The CDR3 region has the DNA TGCAGTGCAGTACTAGCGGGAGGATACCATGAGCAGTTCTTC.

This clonotype was observed once. This chain joins TRBV5-1 and TRBJ2-7; D remains ambiguous. The V and J ends lost 7 bases and 4 bases respectively, with 12 bases between them. The CDR3 consists of 12 residues. CDR1 and CDR2 (germline): SGHRS, YFSETQ. In DNA, the CDR3 is TGCGCCAGCGGAAAGGGCGATTACGAGCAGTACTTC. Translation: CASGKGDYEQYF.

As to this clonotype: At one of its ends the junction is not consistent with the germline gene, which may arise from a read error. The chain links TRBV11-2 to TRBJ2-3, with TRBD2 matching 9 bases. The germline V gene has CDR1 SGHAT and CDR2 FQNNGV. This CDR3 has 16 amino acids. This CDR3 is CARSPRWTSGTDTQYF. The CDR3 nucleotides read TGTGCCCGCAGCCCTCGTTGGACTAGCGGCACAGATACGCAGTATTTT.

Comment on this clonotype: This may arise from a read error, as a much more abundant clone is one base away. This chain uses TRBV3-1 with TRBJ2-7; D may be TRBD1 or TRBD2 (5 bases each). The CDR3 covers 15 residues. Per the germline V gene, CDR1 is LGHDT and CDR2 is YNNKEL (reference sequence). The CDR3 DNA is TGTGTCAGCAGCCAAGGGACCGGCGGCTCCTACGAGCAGTACTTC. Its protein is CVSSQGTGGSYEQYF.

This clonotype came up a few times. The rearrangement links TRBV7-2 to TRBJ2-1; D perhaps matches TRBD1 (6 bases). V gave up 0 bases and J gave up 10 bases, with 13 bases separating them. CDR1 SGHTA and CDR2 FQGNSA come from the germline V gene. The CDR3 sequence is 14 residues long. CDR3 DNA sequence: TGTGCCAGCAGCTTAGCGTCAGGGGCGAAGGAGCAGTTCTTC. Protein: CASSLASGAKEQFF. The whole variable domain, filled in from reference TRBV7-2 and TRBJ2-1, reads GAGVSQSPSNKVTEKGKDVELRCDPISGHTALYWYRQSLGQGLEFLIYFQGNSAPDKSGLPSDRFSAERTGGSVSTLTIQRTQQEDSAVYLCASSLASGAKEQFFGPGTRLTVL.